The 2 T cell receptor beta chains listed next were all sequenced from one sample in a study of cytomegalovirus exposure and HLA in healthy donors. With 60 Vbeta and 13 Jbeta primers, the PCR was carried out. Clones were sequenced by immunoSEQ multiplex PCR, and TCRdb holds only the in-frame ones, with some missing. Of about 230,000 clones in the sample, roughly 84% were seen once. Material: PBMCs. Receptor source: a human donor in good health.

This chain joins TRBV28 and TRBJ1-4, with D perhaps TRBD1 (5 bases). CDR1 MDHEN and CDR2 SYDVKM come from the germline V gene. Trimming removed 6 bases at V and 6 bases at J, with 14 bases between. The CDR3 has 14 amino acids. This CDR3 is CASRPAGVDEKLFF. CDR3 DNA: TGTGCCAGCAGGCCAGCGGGGGTTGATGAAAAACTGTTTTTT.

This clone was detected only a few times. The chain links TRBV28 to TRBJ2-2, with 7 bases fitting TRBD2. Germline V gives CDR1 MDHEN, CDR2 SYDVKM. V lost 6 bases and J lost 1; bases outside the gene matches: 11. CDR3 length equals 17 residues. In DNA, the CDR3 is TGTGCCAGCAGGCCGCATAGCGGGCGGTTGAACACCGGGGAGCTGTTTTTT. Translating gives CASRPHSGRLNTGELFF.